The 29 T cell receptor beta chains in this list originate from one sample, sequenced in a study of T cell changes during pregnancy in multiple sclerosis. Sequencing was performed with immunoSEQ multiplex PCR; in TCRdb, only in-frame clones are kept and a portion is missing. The repertoire has 55,000 to 80,000 clones, approximately 95% of them found once; the top ten carry around 3%. Sequenced material: CD8+ T cells from peripheral blood mononuclear cells, taken in the second trimester of pregnancy. These receptor sequences come from a female donor with multiple sclerosis, enrolled in a pregnancy study.

The V gene is TRBV5-1, the J gene TRBJ2-7; maybe TRBD2 (6 bases). The CDR3 has 16 amino acids. V lost 0 bases, J lost 2 bases, and 15 bases lay in between. The germline V gene has CDR1 SGHRS and CDR2 YFSETQ. The CDR3 coding sequence is TGCGCCAGCAGCTTGGTAGCTAGCGCGGCTGCCTACGAGCAGTACTTC. This encodes CASSLVASAAAYEQYF. The whole variable domain, remainder taken from reference TRBV5-1 and TRBJ2-7, is KAGVTQTPRYLIKTRGQQVTLSCSPISGHRSVSWYQQTPGQGLQFLFEYFSETQRNKGNFPGRFSGRQFSNSRSEMNVSTLELGDSALYLCASSLVASAAAYEQYFGPGTRLTVT.

This sequence joins TRBV19 and TRBJ1-5; D is undetermined. V was pared by 7 bases and J by 0 bases, with 7 bases between. Germline-derived CDR1 and CDR2 are LNHDA and SQIVND (reference sequence). CDR3 length: 13 residues. CDR3 sequence reads: CASTPSSNQPQHF. The CDR3 DNA is TGTGCCAGTACGCCGAGTAGCAATCAGCCCCAGCATTTT.

The CDR3 protein is CASSPAGTGIYGYTF. CDR3 nucleotides: TGTGCCAGCAGCCCGGCCGGGACAGGCATCTATGGCTACACCTTC. The rearrangement uses TRBV7-8 and TRBJ1-2; 8 bases are shared with TRBD1. V gave up 5 bases and J gave up 4 bases; unmatched junction bases: 9. This CDR3 spans 15 amino acids. The germline V gene encodes CDR1 SGHVS and CDR2 FQNEAQ.

V is TRBV27 and J is TRBJ2-7, with TRBD2 matching over 13 bases. The germline V gene encodes CDR1 MNHEY and CDR2 SMNVEV (reference sequence). The CDR3 is made up of 19 amino acids. With 6 bases clipped from V and 4 bases from J, the junction kept 18 bases outside the gene matches. This CDR3 is CASSPYGEPGLAGRYEQYF. CDR3 coding DNA: TGTGCCAGCAGCCCTTATGGCGAACCGGGACTAGCGGGACGTTACGAGCAGTACTTC.

The chain uses TRBV9 and TRBJ1-3; D may be TRBD1 (5 bases). The ends were cut back, 3 bases at V and 0 bases at J, with 16 bases in the middle. CDR3 length equals 17 residues. The germline V gene encodes CDR1 SGDLS and CDR2 YYNGEE. This chain's CDR3 is CASSEGRTPSSGNTIYF. CDR3 bases: TGTGCCAGCAGCGAGGGGAGGACCCCGAGCTCTGGAAACACCATATATTTT.

This clone was observed a single time. The J gene is TRBJ2-1, the V gene TRBV13, with 7 nucleotides matching TRBD2. Trimming cost V 4 bases and J 0 bases; bases outside gene matches: 6. There are 16 residues in the CDR3. Germline lookup yields CDR1 PRHDT and CDR2 FYEKMQ (reference sequence). The CDR3, as DNA: TGTGCCAGCAGCTCCACTAGCGAGAGCTCCTACAATGAGCAGTTCTTC. It yields the protein CASSSTSESSYNEQFF.

The chain has TRBV19 and TRBJ2-7, with TRBD2 matching over 10 bases. V was clipped by 5 bases and J by 5 bases; unmatched bases: 6. This CDR3 is built from 14 residues. Germline V gene lookup returns CDR1 LNHDA and CDR2 SQIVND (reference sequence). Here the CDR3 DNA reads TGTGCCAGTAGTCAAGGGGGACTAGCGAACGAGCAGTACTTC. This encodes CASSQGGLANEQYF.

The V gene is TRBV7-9, the J gene TRBJ2-1, with TRBD2 matching over 12 bases. This CDR3 has 16 residues. V was pared by 5 bases and J by 1 base, with 3 bases of the junction left unmatched. Looked up from germline, CDR1 is SEHNR and CDR2 is FQNEAQ (reference sequence). The DNA of the CDR3 is TGTGCCAGCAGCAAAGGACTAGCGGGGTCCTACAATGAGCAGTTCTTC. Its protein is CASSKGLAGSYNEQFF.

This clone occurred a few times. This chain connects TRBV6-6 to TRBJ2-7, with 7 bases lining up with TRBD2. Trimming took 4 bases from V and 2 from J; bases not matched to a gene: 11. CDR1 MNHNY and CDR2 SVGAGI come from the germline V gene (reference sequence). This CDR3 is 16 amino acids long. The DNA for the CDR3 is TGTGCCAGCAGTTTTTCCCCGAGCGGGGCGACCTACGAGCAGTACTTC. Its protein product is CASSFSPSGATYEQYF.

This chain joins TRBV7-9 and TRBJ1-2; D may be TRBD1 (6 bases). Looked up from germline, CDR1 is SEHNR and CDR2 is FQNEAQ (reference sequence). V shed 5 bases and J shed 10 bases, with 17 bases lying between them. The CDR3 is made up of 13 amino acids. The DNA for the CDR3 is TGTGCCAGCAGCCTCCAAGGGGGACCGGACTACACCTTC. Translation gives CASSLQGGPDYTF.

The V gene is TRBV27, the J gene TRBJ2-3; 11 bases fit TRBD1. This CDR3 is built from 14 residues. V dropped 6 bases and J dropped 6; count of bases not matched to a gene: 5. CDR1 MNHEY and CDR2 SMNVEV come from the germline V gene (reference sequence). CDR3: CASRPWDRGDTQYF. CDR3 in DNA: TGTGCCAGCAGACCTTGGGACAGGGGGGATACGCAGTATTTT.

This chain connects TRBV7-9 to TRBJ2-2; 11 positions match TRBD2. J lost 7 bases, V lost 8 bases, and 12 bases had no gene match. The length of the CDR3 is 16 residues. The V gene's germline CDR1 is SEHNR and CDR2 FQNEAQ (reference sequence). The CDR3 protein is CASAVLAGGEVGELFF. The CDR3, as DNA: TGTGCCAGCGCGGTTCTAGCGGGAGGAGAAGTCGGGGAGCTGTTTTTT.

The genes are TRBV29-1 and TRBJ2-1; 7 positions match TRBD1. V shed 7 bases and J 4 bases; nucleotides not matched to a gene: 7. The CDR3 totals 13 residues. The germline V gene has CDR1 SQVTM and CDR2 ANQGSEA. CDR3 loop: CSAVGQHYNEQFF. The CDR3 DNA sequence: TGCAGCGCGGTGGGACAGCATTACAATGAGCAGTTCTTC.

This clone was recorded only once. This chain links TRBV5-4 with TRBJ2-3, with D possibly matching TRBD2 (5 bases). Trimming left V 2 bases short and J 2 bases short, with 12 bases between. This CDR3 comprises 15 residues. CDR1 SGHNT and CDR2 YYREEE come from the germline V gene (reference sequence). Written as DNA, the CDR3 is TGTGCCAGCAGCTTCCGACGGGAACTCACAGATACGCAGTATTTT. This translates into CASSFRRELTDTQYF.

This clone was observed once. This chain links TRBV9 with TRBJ1-2; D call uncertain. The CDR3 extends over 14 amino acids. The V end was cut by 6 bases, the J end by 8 bases, with 20 bases between. The germline CDR1 and CDR2 sequences are SGDLS and YYNGEE. CDR3: CASNPGGPREGYTF. Written as DNA, the CDR3 is TGTGCCAGCAACCCCGGCGGGCCTCGGGAGGGCTACACCTTC.

By its share, this clone is medium-sized. The V gene is TRBV6-4, the J gene TRBJ2-1; 8 bases are shared with TRBD1. CDR3 length: 15 amino acids. V was pared by 2 bases and J by 0 bases, with 0 bases of the junction left unmatched. Germline CDR1 reads MRHNA; CDR2 reads SNTAGT. The CDR3 DNA follows: TGTGCCAGCAGTGACACAGGGGGCTCCTACAATGAGCAGTTCTTC. Residues: CASSDTGGSYNEQFF.

This chain joins TRBV4-2 and TRBJ2-5, with a weak D call TRBD1 (6 bases). The CDR3 has 13 residues. Germline V CDR1 and CDR2: LGHNA, YNFKEQ. The ends were cut back, 2 bases at V and 5 bases at J, with 9 bases in the middle. CDR3 sequence (DNA): TGTGCCAGCAGCCAACAGGGGTGGGAGACCCAGTACTTC. Translating it yields CASSQQGWETQYF.

V gene TRBV4-2 combines with J gene TRBJ2-2; D is possibly TRBD2 (5 bases). V was cut by 1 base and J by 0 bases, with 18 bases left in between. From germline, CDR1 is LGHNA and CDR2 YNFKEQ. The CDR3 length is 19 residues. CDR3 residues: CASSQAIVGVTANTGELFF. The CDR3 region has the DNA TGTGCCAGCAGCCAAGCAATCGTGGGAGTCACCGCGAACACCGGGGAGCTGTTTTTT.

V gene TRBV27 combines with J gene TRBJ2-1; D perhaps matches TRBD1 (6 bases). The V gene lost 6 bases and the J gene lost 8 bases, with 14 bases spanning the gap. CDR1 and CDR2 from the germline V gene are MNHEY and SMNVEV (reference sequence). CDR3 length: 13 amino acids. Here the CDR3 reads CASSPGEIDEQFF. The CDR3 DNA follows: TGTGCCAGCAGCCCAGGGGAGATCGATGAGCAGTTCTTC.

The rearrangement links TRBV5-6 to TRBJ1-2; D remains unclear. CDR1 is SGHDT and CDR2 is YYEEEE in the germline V gene. The CDR3 is made up of 14 amino acids. The V end was cut by 4 bases, the J end by 7 bases, with 17 bases between. CDR3 in amino acids: CASSPLRVLSGYTF. The DNA of the CDR3 is TGTGCCAGCAGCCCATTGCGGGTGTTATCTGGCTACACCTTC.

This chain joins TRBV7-9 and TRBJ2-7; D possibly corresponds to TRBD2 (6 bases). Per the germline V gene, CDR1 is SEHNR and CDR2 is FQNEAQ (reference sequence). The V and J ends lost 9 bases and 0 bases respectively, with 15 bases between them. This CDR3 spans 14 amino acids. The CDR3, as DNA: TGTGCCAGTTCCGGGAGCGGCAGCTCCTACGAGCAGTACTTC. Translated: CASSGSGSSYEQYF. Using reference TRBV7-9 and TRBJ2-7 for the parts outside the CDR3, the full variable domain is DTGVSQNPRHKITKRGQNVTFRCDPISEHNRLYWYRQTLGQGPEFLTYFQNEAQLEKSRLLSDRFSAERPKGSFSTLEIQRTEQGDSAMYLCASSGSGSSYEQYFGPGTRLTVT.

The chain employs TRBV11-2 and TRBJ2-1; 8 bases line up with TRBD2. The V segment lost 5 bases and the J segment 2 bases; nucleotides outside the gene matches: 8. Germline V gene lookup returns CDR1 SGHAT and CDR2 FQNNGV. CDR3 length: 16 amino acids. The CDR3 region is CASSAPGLGPYNEQFF. The DNA of the CDR3 is TGTGCCAGCAGCGCTCCGGGACTAGGCCCCTACAATGAGCAGTTCTTC.

The chain couples TRBV27 to TRBJ1-1; TRBD1 agrees at 7 bases. This CDR3 is built from 14 residues. J was trimmed by 4 bases and V by 2 bases; bases with no gene match: 4. Germline values: CDR1 MNHEY, CDR2 SMNVEV (reference sequence). In DNA form, the CDR3 reads TGTGCCAGCAGTTTAATGCAGGGGGTCACTGAAGCTTTCTTT. It translates to CASSLMQGVTEAFF.

The chain joins TRBV12-5 to TRBJ2-3; D uncertain. Germline loops: CDR1 LGHNT, CDR2 FRNRAP. This CDR3 comprises 14 residues. Deletions cut 4 bases from V and 4 bases from J, with 12 bases between. CDR3 DNA: TGTGCTAGTGGTTCCGGAGACGGTCCAGATACGCAGTATTTT. Amino acids: CASGSGDGPDTQYF.

The V gene is TRBV27, the J gene TRBJ2-4, with D tentatively TRBD2 (7 bases). V shed 4 bases and J shed 6 bases, with 10 bases lying between them. This CDR3 has 13 residues. Per the germline V gene, CDR1 is MNHEY and CDR2 is SMNVEV (reference sequence). CDR3 in amino acids: CASSSRGGNIQYF. CDR3 nucleotides: TGTGCCAGCAGTTCAAGGGGGGGAAACATTCAGTACTTC.

In DNA, the CDR3 is TGCGCCAGCAGCTTGGAGCCAGGGGAGCAAGAGACCCAGTACTTC. Amino acids: CASSLEPGEQETQYF. V is TRBV5-1 and J is TRBJ2-5; a possible D gene is TRBD1 (6 bases). The V and J ends lost 0 bases and 2 bases respectively, with 11 bases between them. The germline CDR1 and CDR2 sequences are SGHRS and YFSETQ. CDR3 length: 15 residues.

This chain uses TRBV9 with TRBJ1-1, with TRBD1 matching 9 bases. V lost 0 bases and J lost 5; bases outside the gene matches: 8. The CDR3 sequence is 16 residues long. Germline CDR1 SGDLS, CDR2 YYNGEE. The CDR3 DNA reads TGTGCCAGCAGCGTAGGGACAGGGGAGGCGTTGACTGAAGCTTTCTTT. Residues: CASSVGTGEALTEAFF.

The rearrangement links TRBV10-1 to TRBJ2-1; 9 nucleotides line up with TRBD1. Looked up from germline, CDR1 is WNHNN and CDR2 is SYGVQD (reference sequence). Unmatched junction bases numbered 3, after V lost 3 bases and J lost 3 bases. CDR3 length: 15 residues. CDR3 bases: TGCGCCAGCAGTGACCGGGGACAGGGCTACAATGAGCAGTTCTTC. Translated: CASSDRGQGYNEQFF.

The rearrangement joins TRBV23-1 to TRBJ2-1; the match to TRBD1 covers 10 bases. TRBV23-1 is given ORF status, its function remaining uncertain. The CDR3 has 14 amino acids. J lost 8 bases, V lost 0 bases, and 1 base had no gene match. CDR3 sequence: CASSQSGQGDEQFF. CDR3 bases: TGCGCCAGCAGTCAATCTGGACAGGGGGATGAGCAGTTCTTC.